These T cell receptor beta chains were read from a single sample in a study of blood T cells in healthy people across ages. TCRdb fed the 5' RACE reads into MiXCR, producing one record per CDR3 protein. The data hold hundreds of thousands of distinct CDR3 sequences, with around 48% observed a single time. Sequencing was done on a sample of blood. Source of these receptors: a man aged 30 to 45 in good health. Both conserved end residues are part of each CDR3. D genes are given only for firm matches. The size entry is marked missing in some rows and otherwise reads once, few, many or a size class.

V gene: TRBV4-2
J gene: TRBJ2-1
D gene: NA
clone size: few
CDR3 DNA: TGTGCCAGCAGCCAATATTACTCCCTTGGAGCGGTCGGAGCGAATGAGCAGTTCTTC
CDR3 protein: CASSQYYSLGAVGANEQFF

V gene: TRBV7-9
J gene: TRBJ2-5
D gene: NA
clone size: NA
CDR3 DNA: TGTGCCAGCAGCTCGACTAGTTTACTAAACCAAGAGACCCAGTACTTC
CDR3 protein: CASSSTSLLNQETQYF

V gene: TRBV7-2
J gene: TRBJ2-1
D gene: NA
clone size: few
CDR3 DNA: TGTGCCAGCAGCGCTACTAGCAATGAGCAGTTCTTC
CDR3 protein: CASSATSNEQFF

V gene: TRBV12-3/TRBV12-4
J gene: TRBJ2-5
D gene: NA
clone size: NA
CDR3 DNA: TGTGCCAGCAGGCCAGGAGGGCCAGAGACCCAGTACTTC
CDR3 protein: CASRPGGPETQYF

V gene: TRBV7-9
J gene: TRBJ2-5
D gene: NA
clone size: NA
CDR3 DNA: TGTGCCAGCAGCAAATCAGGGGAGACCCAGTACTTC
CDR3 protein: CASSKSGETQYF

V gene: TRBV4-1
J gene: TRBJ1-5
D gene: TRBD1
clone size: NA
CDR3 DNA: TGCGCCAGCAGCCAAGATTCTGGACAGGGATATAGCAATCAGCCCCAGCATTTT
CDR3 protein: CASSQDSGQGYSNQPQHF

V gene: TRBV6-6
J gene: TRBJ1-3
D gene: NA
clone size: NA
CDR3 DNA: TGTGCCAGCAGGGATAGGACACACTACTCTGGAAACACCATATATTTT
CDR3 protein: CASRDRTHYSGNTIYF

V gene: TRBV5-1
J gene: TRBJ2-1
D gene: NA
clone size: few
CDR3 DNA: TGCGCCAGCAGCCGCCCGACAGGTGGGTGGGATGAGCAGTTCTTC
CDR3 protein: CASSRPTGGWDEQFF

V gene: TRBV5-1
J gene: TRBJ2-5
D gene: NA
clone size: NA
CDR3 DNA: TGCGCCAGCAGCTTGGCAGGGTTCGGAGAGACCCAGTACTTC
CDR3 protein: CASSLAGFGETQYF

V gene: TRBV28
J gene: TRBJ2-7
D gene: TRBD1
clone size: few
CDR3 DNA: TGTGCCAGCAGCCACCTACTACCGGGACAGGGACTGGTTGACTACGAGCAGTACTTC
CDR3 protein: CASSHLLPGQGLVDYEQYF

V gene: TRBV12-3/TRBV12-4
J gene: TRBJ2-1
D gene: TRBD1
clone size: many
CDR3 DNA: TGTGCCAGCAGTACACCGACAGGGGCGCGTGAGCAGTTCTTC
CDR3 protein: CASSTPTGAREQFF

V gene: TRBV21-1
J gene: TRBJ2-1
D gene: NA
clone size: NA
CDR3 DNA: TGTGCCAGCAGCAAACCCGGACAGGACCGCTACAATGAGCAGTTCTTC
CDR3 protein: CASSKPGQDRYNEQFF

V gene: TRBV4-3
J gene: TRBJ1-2
D gene: TRBD1
clone size: few
CDR3 DNA: TGCGCCAGCAGCCAAGCCCGGGACAGGGCTCTCTATGGCTACACCTTC
CDR3 protein: CASSQARDRALYGYTF

V gene: TRBV20-1
J gene: TRBJ2-6
D gene: NA
clone size: NA
CDR3 DNA: TGCAGTGCCCAGCTGGGGGCCAACGTCCTGACTTTC
CDR3 protein: CSAQLGANVLTF

V gene: TRBV12-3/TRBV12-4
J gene: TRBJ1-5
D gene: NA
clone size: NA
CDR3 DNA: TGTGCCAGCAGTTTCGCGGGGGGGCGACAGCCCCAGCATTTT
CDR3 protein: CASSFAGGRQPQHF

V gene: TRBV9
J gene: TRBJ2-1
D gene: NA
clone size: NA
CDR3 DNA: TGTGCCAGCAGCACCCTGGGTAGCGGATACTACAATGAGCAGTTCTTC
CDR3 protein: CASSTLGSGYYNEQFF

V gene: TRBV4-2
J gene: TRBJ2-1
D gene: TRBD1
clone size: NA
CDR3 DNA: TGTGCCAGCAGCCAAGATGTAGGGACAGCTCACGGGGAGCAGTTCTTC
CDR3 protein: CASSQDVGTAHGEQFF

V gene: TRBV3-1
J gene: TRBJ1-5
D gene: NA
clone size: NA
CDR3 DNA: TGTGCCAGTAGCCAAGATACGGCCAGCGGACCCCAGCATTTT
CDR3 protein: CASSQDTASGPQHF

V gene: TRBV7-2
J gene: TRBJ2-6
D gene: NA
clone size: NA
CDR3 DNA: TGTGCCAGCAGCTTATTACCAAGGTCTGGGGCCAACGTCCTGACTTTC
CDR3 protein: CASSLLPRSGANVLTF

V gene: TRBV6-6
J gene: TRBJ1-2
D gene: NA
clone size: NA
CDR3 DNA: TGTGCCAGCAGTAAGGGGGGGGACAAAAACTATGGCTACACCTTC
CDR3 protein: CASSKGGDKNYGYTF

V gene: TRBV6-5
J gene: TRBJ1-1
D gene: TRBD1
clone size: NA
CDR3 DNA: TGTGCCAGCAGTTACTCGAGTAGGACAGGGGAATTAAACACTGAAGCTTTCTTT
CDR3 protein: CASSYSSRTGELNTEAFF

V gene: TRBV5-1
J gene: TRBJ1-5
D gene: NA
clone size: once
CDR3 DNA: TGCGCCAGCAGCTTGGCCGTTCCGGTACTGGCCGGTCGCAATCAGCCCCAGCATTTT
CDR3 protein: CASSLAVPVLAGRNQPQHF

V gene: TRBV12-3/TRBV12-4
J gene: TRBJ1-1
D gene: TRBD1
clone size: few
CDR3 DNA: TGTGCCAGCAGTTTGGGACAGGGCCCTGAAGCTTTCTTT
CDR3 protein: CASSLGQGPEAFF

V gene: TRBV10-3
J gene: TRBJ2-5
D gene: NA
clone size: few
CDR3 DNA: TGTGCCATCAGTGAGAGCGCCGGGACCCAGTACTTC
CDR3 protein: CAISESAGTQYF

V gene: TRBV5-1
J gene: TRBJ2-7
D gene: NA
clone size: few
CDR3 DNA: TGCGCCAGCGTTCCCTACGAGCAGTACTTC
CDR3 protein: CASVPYEQYF

V gene: TRBV27
J gene: TRBJ2-3
D gene: NA
clone size: few
CDR3 DNA: TGTGCCAGCAGTTTATCTGTCTTGGGCACAGATACGCAGTATTTT
CDR3 protein: CASSLSVLGTDTQYF

V gene: TRBV18
J gene: TRBJ2-7
D gene: NA
clone size: few
CDR3 DNA: TGTGCCAGCTCACCACGGAGGGACGAGCAGTACTTC
CDR3 protein: CASSPRRDEQYF

V gene: TRBV5-1
J gene: TRBJ2-2
D gene: NA
clone size: few
CDR3 DNA: TGCGCCAGCAGCTTTGGGGGATCCAACACCGGGGAGCTGTTTTTT
CDR3 protein: CASSFGGSNTGELFF

V gene: TRBV9
J gene: TRBJ2-2
D gene: TRBD2
clone size: NA
CDR3 DNA: TGTGCCAGCAGCGTAGTGGCTAGCGGGGCGAACACCGGGGAGCTGTTTTTT
CDR3 protein: CASSVVASGANTGELFF

V gene: TRBV6-6
J gene: TRBJ2-7
D gene: NA
clone size: once
CDR3 DNA: TGTGCCAGCAGGGGCCGGATCGAGCAGTACTTC
CDR3 protein: CASRGRIEQYF

V gene: TRBV28
J gene: TRBJ1-2
D gene: NA
clone size: NA
CDR3 DNA: TGTGCCAGCAGCGTATCGAACTATGGCTACACCTTC
CDR3 protein: CASSVSNYGYTF

V gene: TRBV27
J gene: TRBJ2-7
D gene: NA
clone size: few
CDR3 DNA: TGTGCCAGCAGTTTATCTGCGGGGTCCCAGCCTTACGAGCAGTACTTC
CDR3 protein: CASSLSAGSQPYEQYF

V gene: TRBV11-3
J gene: TRBJ2-5
D gene: TRBD1
clone size: NA
CDR3 DNA: TGTGCCAGCAGCTTCCTTTCTAGGGGACAGGGACGAGAGACCCAGTACTTC
CDR3 protein: CASSFLSRGQGRETQYF

V gene: TRBV6-6
J gene: TRBJ2-5
D gene: TRBD2
clone size: NA
CDR3 DNA: TGTGCCAGCAGTTATCCGACTAGCGGGGCGGCCCAGTACTTC
CDR3 protein: CASSYPTSGAAQYF

V gene: TRBV6-5
J gene: TRBJ2-1
D gene: NA
clone size: NA
CDR3 DNA: TGTGCCACTGGGCGCGGGGCAAGCTCCTACAATGAGCAGTTCTTC
CDR3 protein: CATGRGASSYNEQFF

V gene: TRBV12-3/TRBV12-4
J gene: TRBJ2-1
D gene: TRBD2
clone size: NA
CDR3 DNA: TGTGCCAGCAGTTTAAGGTGGGGGGGATCGACCTACAATGAGCAGTTCTTC
CDR3 protein: CASSLRWGGSTYNEQFF

V gene: TRBV3-1
J gene: TRBJ2-7
D gene: NA
clone size: NA
CDR3 DNA: TGTGCCAGCAGCCAAGCGCAGGGGTCCCACGAGCAGTACTTC
CDR3 protein: CASSQAQGSHEQYF

V gene: TRBV5-1
J gene: TRBJ1-2
D gene: NA
clone size: NA
CDR3 DNA: TGCGCCAGCAGCTTATCGGGGATTGAGTATGGCTGCACCTTC
CDR3 protein: CASSLSGIEYGCTF

V gene: TRBV4-2
J gene: TRBJ2-1
D gene: TRBD2
clone size: NA
CDR3 DNA: TGTGCCAGCAGCCAGCCACTAGCGGGGGACTACAATGAGCAGTTCTTC
CDR3 protein: CASSQPLAGDYNEQFF

V gene: TRBV28
J gene: TRBJ1-5
D gene: NA
clone size: NA
CDR3 DNA: TGTGCCAGCAGTTTTATGCGCTTAAGGACAGGCAATCAGCCCCAGCATTTT
CDR3 protein: CASSFMRLRTGNQPQHF

V gene: TRBV20-1
J gene: TRBJ2-3
D gene: NA
clone size: few
CDR3 DNA: TGCAGTGCTAGAGATCAGGGCAGGCACACAGATACGCAGTATTTT
CDR3 protein: CSARDQGRHTDTQYF

V gene: TRBV27
J gene: TRBJ2-5
D gene: TRBD1
clone size: few
CDR3 DNA: TGTGCCAGCAGTTGGGACAGGGGAGAGACCCAGTACTTC
CDR3 protein: CASSWDRGETQYF

V gene: TRBV12-3/TRBV12-4
J gene: TRBJ1-5
D gene: TRBD1
clone size: NA
CDR3 DNA: TGTGCCAGCAGTTTCGGAGGGGGCGGTGTACAGCCCCAGCATTTT
CDR3 protein: CASSFGGGGVQPQHF

V gene: TRBV4-1
J gene: TRBJ2-3
D gene: NA
clone size: few
CDR3 DNA: TGCGCCAGCAGCCCATCACAAGGGATTACAGATACGCAGTATTTT
CDR3 protein: CASSPSQGITDTQYF

V gene: TRBV3-1
J gene: TRBJ2-5
D gene: NA
clone size: NA
CDR3 DNA: TGTGCCAGCAGCCAAGATCCTGGCAGGGCAGAGACCCAGTACTTC
CDR3 protein: CASSQDPGRAETQYF

V gene: TRBV7-9
J gene: TRBJ1-1
D gene: NA
clone size: few
CDR3 DNA: TGTGCCAGTAACCTCGTCGGCCGCGGTTACACTGAAGCTTTCTTT
CDR3 protein: CASNLVGRGYTEAFF

V gene: TRBV5-1
J gene: TRBJ2-5
D gene: NA
clone size: NA
CDR3 DNA: TGCGCCAGCAGCTTGGGCCGCTACCAAGAGACCCAGTACTTC
CDR3 protein: CASSLGRYQETQYF

V gene: TRBV25-1
J gene: TRBJ2-3
D gene: NA
clone size: NA
CDR3 DNA: TGTGCCAGCGCCGACTCCACAGATACGCAGTATTTT
CDR3 protein: CASADSTDTQYF

V gene: TRBV6-2/TRBV6-3
J gene: TRBJ2-4
D gene: NA
clone size: NA
CDR3 DNA: TGTGCCAGCAGTCCCCCCCGGGTCATAGCCAAAAACATTCAGTACTTC
CDR3 protein: CASSPPRVIAKNIQYF

V gene: TRBV11-2
J gene: TRBJ1-6
D gene: TRBD1
clone size: NA
CDR3 DNA: TGTGCCAGCAGCCCAACGACAGGGGATAATTCACCCCTCCACTTT
CDR3 protein: CASSPTTGDNSPLHF

V gene: TRBV27
J gene: TRBJ2-7
D gene: NA
clone size: NA
CDR3 DNA: TGTGCCGGCGCCTCCGACCTCACCGACGAGCAGTACTTC
CDR3 protein: CAGASDLTDEQYF

V gene: TRBV6-2/TRBV6-3
J gene: TRBJ2-3
D gene: TRBD2
clone size: NA
CDR3 DNA: TGTGCCAGCACCGAACAAGGACTAGACTCCTCCACGCAGTATTTT
CDR3 protein: CASTEQGLDSSTQYF

V gene: TRBV3-1
J gene: TRBJ2-7
D gene: TRBD1
clone size: NA
CDR3 DNA: TGTGCCAGTAGCCAAGATAGGGACAGCGTGCAGTACTTC
CDR3 protein: CASSQDRDSVQYF

V gene: TRBV20-1
J gene: TRBJ1-2
D gene: NA
clone size: NA
CDR3 DNA: TGCAGTGCTAGAGTTGGGGGACCCGGGTACAGCTATGGCTACACCTTC
CDR3 protein: CSARVGGPGYSYGYTF

V gene: TRBV2
J gene: TRBJ1-4
D gene: NA
clone size: once
CDR3 DNA: TGTGCCAGCAGTGACCTAGACAGGTTAACTAATGAAAAACTGTTTTTT
CDR3 protein: CASSDLDRLTNEKLFF